The sequence of this T cell receptor (beta chain) was determined in a study of blood T cell repertoires in COVID-19. There are a few counts of this clone. Profiled with immunoSEQ multiplex PCR; TCRdb holds only in-frame clones, not every one. The sample has 85,000 or so clones; roughly 88% are singletons. Germline CDR1 is SEHNR and CDR2 is FQNEAQ (reference sequence). The CDR3 extends over 13 amino acids. The ends were cut back, 5 bases at V and 8 bases at J, with 13 bases in the middle. The J gene is TRBJ1-5, the V gene TRBV7-9; TRBD1 might be the D (5 bases). Material: peripheral blood. This TCR derives from a man aged 50 to 59 with active or convalescent COVID-19. Here the CDR3 DNA reads TGTGCCAGCAGCCCCCTGGGAGGGGAGCCCCAGCATTTT. Translated: CASSPLGGEPQHF. Filled out from reference TRBV7-9 and TRBJ1-5, the complete variable domain reads DTGVSQNPRHKITKRGQNVTFRCDPISEHNRLYWYRQTLGQGPEFLTYFQNEAQLEKSRLLSDRFSAERPKGSFSTLEIQRTEQGDSAMYLCASSPLGGEPQHFGDGTRLSIL.